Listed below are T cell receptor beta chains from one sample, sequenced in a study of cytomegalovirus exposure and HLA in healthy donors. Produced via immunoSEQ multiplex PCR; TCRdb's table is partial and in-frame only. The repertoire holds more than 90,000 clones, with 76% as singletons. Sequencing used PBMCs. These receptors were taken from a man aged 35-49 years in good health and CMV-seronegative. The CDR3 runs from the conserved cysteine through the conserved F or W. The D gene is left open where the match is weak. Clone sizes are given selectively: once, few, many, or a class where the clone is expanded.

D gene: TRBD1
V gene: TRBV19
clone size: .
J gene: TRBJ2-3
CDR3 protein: CASRYGQGTTDTQYF
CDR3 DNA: TGTGCCAGTAGGTACGGACAGGGTACCACAGATACGCAGTATTTT

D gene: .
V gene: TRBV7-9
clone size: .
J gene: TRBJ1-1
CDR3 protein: CSSSRNSGNTEAFF
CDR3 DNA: TGTTCCAGCAGCCGGAACTCAGGGAACACTGAAGCTTTCTTT

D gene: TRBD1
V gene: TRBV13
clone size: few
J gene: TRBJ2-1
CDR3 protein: CASSLLAGQGSYNEQFF
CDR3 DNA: TGTGCCAGCAGCTTATTGGCTGGACAGGGCTCCTACAATGAGCAGTTCTTC

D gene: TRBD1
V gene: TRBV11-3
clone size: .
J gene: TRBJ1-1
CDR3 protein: CASSFTGEGTEAFF
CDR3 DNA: TGTGCCAGCAGCTTCACAGGGGAAGGCACTGAAGCTTTCTTT

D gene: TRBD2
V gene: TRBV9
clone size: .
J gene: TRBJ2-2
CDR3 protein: CASSTSGNTGELFF
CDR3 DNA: TGTGCCAGCAGCACTAGCGGTAACACCGGGGAGCTGTTTTTT

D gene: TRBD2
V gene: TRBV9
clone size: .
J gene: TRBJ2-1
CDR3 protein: CASSISGGAYNEQFF
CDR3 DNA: TGTGCCAGCAGTATTAGCGGGGGGGCCTACAATGAGCAGTTCTTC

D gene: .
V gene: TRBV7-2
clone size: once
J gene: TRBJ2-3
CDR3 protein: CASSLVAADTQYF
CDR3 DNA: TGTGCCAGCAGCTTAGTTGCGGCAGATACGCAGTATTTT

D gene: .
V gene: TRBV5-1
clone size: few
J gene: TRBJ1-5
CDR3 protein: CASSRAGSGDQPQHF
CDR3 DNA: TGCGCCAGCAGCCGGGCGGGTAGCGGGGATCAGCCCCAGCATTTT

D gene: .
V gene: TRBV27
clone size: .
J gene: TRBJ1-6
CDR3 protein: CASSLWEGLDSPLHF
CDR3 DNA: TGTGCCAGCAGTTTATGGGAGGGATTGGATTCACCCCTCCACTTT

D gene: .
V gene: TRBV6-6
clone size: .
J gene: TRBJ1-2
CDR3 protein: CASSYITGSNYGYTF
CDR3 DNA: TGTGCCAGCAGTTATATTACAGGGTCTAACTATGGCTACACCTTC

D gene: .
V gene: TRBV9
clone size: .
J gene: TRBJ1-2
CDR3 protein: CASSVGEAEGYTF
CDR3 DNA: TGTGCCAGCAGCGTAGGAGAGGCGGAGGGCTACACCTTC

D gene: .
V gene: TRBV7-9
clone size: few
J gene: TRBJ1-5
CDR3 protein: CASSFSVGGGNQPQHF
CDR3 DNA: TGTGCCAGCAGTTTCAGTGTGGGAGGGGGAAATCAGCCCCAGCATTTT

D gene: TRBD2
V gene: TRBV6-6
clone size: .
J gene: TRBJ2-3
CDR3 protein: CASRRSGGSTDTQYF
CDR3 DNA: TGTGCCAGCAGACGAAGCGGGGGGTCCACAGATACGCAGTATTTT

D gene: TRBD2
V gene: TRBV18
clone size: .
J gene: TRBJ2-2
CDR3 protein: CASSRTSGANTGELFF
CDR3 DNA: TGTGCCAGCTCCCGGACTAGCGGGGCCAACACCGGGGAGCTGTTTTTT

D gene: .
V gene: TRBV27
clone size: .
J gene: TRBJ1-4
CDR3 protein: CASSRGAHEKLFF
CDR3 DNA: TGTGCCAGCAGTCGGGGGGCCCATGAAAAACTGTTTTTT

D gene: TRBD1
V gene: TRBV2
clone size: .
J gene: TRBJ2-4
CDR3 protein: CASRDRGLIFGKNIQYF
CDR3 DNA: TGTGCCAGCAGGGACAGGGGTTTAATTTTCGGCAAAAACATTCAGTACTTC